One sample yielded the 25 T cell receptor beta chains listed below, sequenced in a study of identical twins (dated by TCRdb to about 2016). Libraries were constructed by 5' RACE. Sequenced using an Illumina HiSeq 2000. TCRdb reprocessed the public reads (quality trimming at Q25 with fastp, clone calling with MiXCR) and kept in-frame beta chains. For every CDR3 protein sequence, its rows merge into one entry that carries the most common genes and DNA. Present in this sample are about 480,000 distinct CDR3 sequences, 12% to 15% of which were seen just once. The top ten constitute about 0.52% of the sample. These same data were also listed under a study on yellow fever vaccine responses in identical twins.

Sequenced sample: CD4+ T cells sorted from blood. The receptors shown here come from a woman aged 18 to 35 in good health.

The rearrangement uses TRBV7-6 and TRBJ2-7, with 7 bases aligning to TRBD2. Germline CDR1 SGHVS, CDR2 FNYEAQ. With V trimmed by 1 base and J by 6 bases, 9 bases remained unmatched. The CDR3 has 15 amino acids. CDR3 bases: TGTGCCAGCAGCTTAGGGGGTGGGGGGGTTGGCGAGCAGTACTTC. It translates to CASSLGGGGVGEQYF.

In its sample, this clonotype was seen many times. The chain joins TRBV7-3 to TRBJ2-5; D is unresolved. From germline, CDR1 is SGHTA and CDR2 FQGTGA. V lost 5 bases to trimming and J lost 2 bases, with 12 bases between them. This CDR3 spans 14 amino acids. The CDR3 reads CASSPGHSQETQYF. Here the CDR3 DNA reads TGTGCCAGCAGCCCCGGTCACAGTCAAGAGACCCAGTACTTC.

In its sample, this clonotype was seen a few times. The gene calls are TRBV7-9 and TRBJ1-5; D remains unclear. Trimming removed 9 bases at V and 0 bases at J, with 15 bases between. There are 15 residues in the CDR3. Germline CDR1 and CDR2: SEHNR and FQNEAQ (reference sequence). CDR3 bases: TGTGCCAGGGACGGACGGAGAATTAGCAATCAGCCCCAGCATTTT. As protein: CARDGRRISNQPQHF.

This clonotype was seen more than once but under ten times. V usage is TRBV29-1 and J usage is TRBJ2-5; D uncertain. CDR1 is SQVTM and CDR2 is ANQGSEA in the germline V gene. V lost 3 bases, J lost 0 bases, and 5 bases lay in between. The CDR3 contains 12 residues. The CDR3 is CSVDMYQETQYF. As DNA, the CDR3 is TGCAGCGTTGATATGTACCAAGAGACCCAGTACTTC.

The chain employs TRBV20-1 and TRBJ1-1, with D hard to call. The V gene's germline CDR1 is DFQATT and CDR2 SNEGSKA (reference sequence). The CDR3 is made up of 13 amino acids. Trimming stripped 6 bases from V and 1 base from J, with 12 bases between. The CDR3 region is CSADMGGNTEAFF. DNA of the CDR3: TGCAGTGCCGATATGGGCGGGAACACTGAAGCTTTCTTT.

The gene calls are TRBV20-1 and TRBJ1-2; 8 nucleotides align to TRBD1. From germline, CDR1 is DFQATT and CDR2 SNEGSKA (reference sequence). Trimming took 5 bases from V and 6 from J; bases not matched to a gene: 8. The CDR3 is 13 residues long. The CDR3 DNA sequence: TGCAGTGCTCGCTCGGACAGGGTGGATGGCTACACCTTC. It encodes CSARSDRVDGYTF.

The V gene is TRBV6-1, the J gene TRBJ2-7; D possibly corresponds to TRBD1 (6 bases). The CDR3 totals 14 residues. Germline V gene lookup returns CDR1 MNHNS and CDR2 SASEGT. The V gene lost 2 bases and the J gene lost 2 bases, with 10 bases spanning the gap. CDR3 sequence reads: CASSETGKPYEQYF. CDR3 nucleotides: TGTGCCAGCAGTGAAACAGGGAAGCCCTACGAGCAGTACTTC.

The DNA for the CDR3 is TGTGCCAGCAGCTTAGAGGTCGGGACAGGGAATGCTGGAAACACCATATATTTT. It yields the protein CASSLEVGTGNAGNTIYF. The chain is built from TRBV7-8 and TRBJ1-3; 9 nucleotides match TRBD1. Trimming removed 1 base from V and 2 bases from J; junction bases left unmatched: 9. This CDR3 has 18 amino acids. Germline CDR1 and CDR2: SGHVS and FQNEAQ. Drawing the rest from reference TRBV7-8 and TRBJ1-3, the complete variable domain is GAGVSQSPRYKVAKRGQDVALRCDPISGHVSLFWYQQALGQGPEFLTYFQNEAQLDKSGLPSDRFFAERPEGSVSTLKIQRTQQEDSAVYLCASSLEVGTGNAGNTIYFGEGSWLTVV.

V is TRBV21-1 and J is TRBJ2-4; TRBD1 was called by the table and not checked on the DNA. TRBV21-1 is assigned pseudogene status. This CDR3 region has 14 residues. This chain's CDR3 is CASARRLAKNIQYF. CDR3 DNA sequence: TGTGCCAGCGCCCGGAGATTAGCCAAAAACATTCAGTACTTC.

This clonotype was seen only a few times. V is TRBV5-6 and J is TRBJ2-1; TRBD1 or TRBD2 may be the D gene (5 bases each). The germline gives CDR1 SGHDT, CDR2 YYEEEE. Trimming cost V 3 bases and J 7 bases, with 23 bases left between them. The CDR3 contains 17 residues. The chain's CDR3 is CASSSIIMTGRINEQFF. The CDR3 nucleotides are TGTGCCAGCAGCTCCATTATTATGACGGGACGGATAAATGAGCAGTTCTTC.

This clonotype was counted many times. The chain combines TRBV6-5 with TRBJ1-1; no firm D call. CDR3 size: 16 residues. Germline-derived CDR1 and CDR2 are MNHEY and SVGAGI. V lost 0 bases, J lost 1 base, and 12 bases lay in between. CDR3 sequence: CASSYSNLGWNTEAFF. The CDR3 DNA sequence: TGTGCCAGCAGTTACTCGAATCTGGGTTGGAACACTGAAGCTTTCTTT.

This clonotype has just a few counts. This sequence joins TRBV14 and TRBJ2-3; D may match TRBD1 or TRBD2 (6 bases each). The germline gives CDR1 SGHDN, CDR2 FVKESK. With 0 bases removed from V and 1 base from J, the gap between germline ends came to 20 bases. The CDR3 has 19 amino acids. CDR3 sequence (DNA): TGTGCCAGCAGCCAAGATCCTAACCCGGGGGCGAGACGCACAGATACGCAGTATTTT. Protein product: CASSQDPNPGARRTDTQYF.

The rearrangement joins TRBV6-1 to TRBJ1-1; no firm D call. Looked up from germline, CDR1 is MNHNS and CDR2 is SASEGT. V was trimmed by 6 bases and J by 1 base, leaving 12 bases between them. CDR3 length: 14 amino acids. CDR3 nucleotide sequence: TGTGCCAGCAGGCCCGCGGAGGCGAACACTGAAGCTTTCTTT. As protein: CASRPAEANTEAFF.

The genes are TRBV28 and TRBJ1-5; 9 bases map to TRBD1. This CDR3 is 17 amino acids long. The V gene end was trimmed by 5 bases and the J gene end by 3 bases; junction bases not matched to a gene: 11. Germline V gene sequence: CDR1 MDHEN, CDR2 SYDVKM. CDR3 amino acids: CASSPGPGTGINQPQHF. CDR3 in DNA: TGTGCCAGCAGTCCAGGTCCCGGGACAGGGATCAATCAGCCCCAGCATTTT.

This clonotype was counted between two and nine times. The J gene is TRBJ1-5, the V gene TRBV12-3 or TRBV12-4; D is possibly TRBD1 (5 bases). This CDR3 region has 15 residues. Trimming left V 4 bases short and J 1 base short, with 11 bases between. DNA of the CDR3: TGTGCCAGCAGTTACCGGGACGGGAGCAATCAGCCCCAGCATTTT. This sequence encodes CASSYRDGSNQPQHF.

This clonotype came up a few times. J is TRBJ2-7 and V is TRBV7-2; TRBD1 aligns across 7 bases. Germline V gene sequence: CDR1 SGHTA, CDR2 FQGNSA. This CDR3 contains 15 residues. Germline trimming cut 3 bases from V and 2 bases from J; bases unmatched to any gene: 7. For the CDR3, the DNA is TGTGCCAGCAGCTTTCCCTGGACAGGCCCCTACGAGCAGTACTTC. Its translation: CASSFPWTGPYEQYF. Combining the CDR3 with reference TRBV7-2 and TRBJ2-7 gives the whole variable domain GAGVSQSPSNKVTEKGKDVELRCDPISGHTALYWYRQSLGQGLEFLIYFQGNSAPDKSGLPSDRFSAERTGGSVSTLTIQRTQQEDSAVYLCASSFPWTGPYEQYFGPGTRLTVT.

V usage is TRBV5-1 and J usage is TRBJ2-1; D possibly corresponds to TRBD2 (6 bases). This CDR3 comprises 15 residues. Germline V lookup: CDR1 SGHRS, CDR2 YFSETQ. Trimming removed 0 bases from V and 5 bases from J, with 12 bases in between. The CDR3 sequence is CASSLALAANNEQFF. DNA for the CDR3: TGCGCCAGCAGCTTGGCCTTAGCGGCTAACAATGAGCAGTTCTTC.

The sample holds many counts of this clonotype. The chain carries TRBV12-3 or TRBV12-4 and TRBJ2-7; 11 bases line up with TRBD1. Trimming at V came to 6 bases and at J to 3 bases, leaving 7 bases not matched to a gene. The CDR3 is 15 amino acids. CDR3 region: CASRKDRGPLYEQYF. DNA for the CDR3: TGTGCCAGCAGAAAGGACAGGGGGCCACTCTACGAGCAGTACTTC.

This chain connects TRBV11-1 to TRBJ2-5; 11 nucleotides align to TRBD2. The V segment lost 5 bases and the J segment 4 bases; nucleotides outside the gene matches: 6. This CDR3 comprises 15 residues. The germline CDR1 and CDR2 sequences are SGHAT and FQDESV (reference sequence). CDR3 coding DNA: TGTGCCAGCAGCGGTAGCGGGAGGGCCGGAGAGACCCAGTACTTC. Its protein is CASSGSGRAGETQYF.

This clonotype was detected once. The chain is built from TRBV27 and TRBJ2-1; perhaps TRBD2 as D (6 bases). Trimming stripped 6 bases from V and 0 bases from J, with 18 bases between. Germline CDR1 reads MNHEY; CDR2 reads SMNVEV (reference sequence). The CDR3 is made up of 17 amino acids. The CDR3 loop is CASRYTLAPSSYNEQFF. For the CDR3, the DNA is TGTGCCAGCAGATATACGCTAGCGCCTAGCTCCTACAATGAGCAGTTCTTC.

This clonotype was seen more than once but under ten times. V usage is TRBV7-8 and J usage is TRBJ2-1, with D tentatively TRBD1 or TRBD2 (6 bases each). The CDR3 is 16 amino acids. V lost 2 bases and J lost 6, with 17 bases in between. Per germline, CDR1 SGHVS and CDR2 FQNEAQ. The CDR3 region has the DNA TGTGCCAGCAGCTTAAATGGAGGGGGGTCTGGCAATGAGCAGTTCTTC. Translating it yields CASSLNGGGSGNEQFF.

The chain links TRBV25-1 to TRBJ2-5; no firm D call. Germline CDR1 MGHDK, CDR2 SYGVNS. CDR3 size: 15 residues. V lost 1 base and J 2 bases, leaving 11 bases between the germline ends. CDR3 residues: CASSELGALQETQYF. In DNA form, the CDR3 reads TGTGCCAGCAGTGAATTAGGAGCACTTCAAGAGACCCAGTACTTC. Drawing the rest from reference TRBV25-1 and TRBJ2-5, the complete variable domain is EADIYQTPRYLVIGTGKKITLECSQTMGHDKMYWYQQDPGMELHLIHYSYGVNSTEKGDLSSESTVSRIRTEHFPLTLESARPSHTSQYLCASSELGALQETQYFGPGTRLLVL.

In this sample, this clonotype turned up many times. The rearrangement uses TRBV29-1 and TRBJ2-7; a weak D match, TRBD2 (5 bases). Germline V gives CDR1 SQVTM, CDR2 ANQGSEA. This CDR3 is 13 amino acids long. The V gene lost 4 bases and the J gene lost 2 bases, with 12 bases spanning the gap. Here the CDR3 reads CSVVVAWAYEQYF. DNA of the CDR3: TGCAGCGTTGTCGTAGCGTGGGCCTACGAGCAGTACTTC.

This clonotype was picked up a small number of times. The chain has TRBV9 and TRBJ2-3; TRBD2 might be the D (5 bases). The germline CDR1 and CDR2 sequences are SGDLS and YYNGEE. The CDR3 has 13 residues. V was cut by 4 bases and J by 6 bases, with 12 bases left in between. The DNA of the CDR3 is TGTGCCAGCAGCACACACCGGAGGGATACGCAGTATTTT. Residues: CASSTHRRDTQYF.

The chain couples TRBV10-1 to TRBJ2-3, with TRBD2 matching over 8 bases. The CDR3 runs to 14 residues. Germline CDR1 and CDR2: WNHNN and SYGVQD (reference sequence). V was pared by 5 bases and J by 3 bases, with 4 bases of the junction left unmatched. CDR3 in DNA: TGCGCCAGCAGTCGGACTAGCCGGACAGATACGCAGTATTTT. Translating gives CASSRTSRTDTQYF.